This T cell receptor beta chain was sequenced in a study of CD8 T cells in Susac syndrome (dated by TCRdb to the late 2010s). With regard to the full study: The study used repertoire sequencing to test whether antigen drove CD8+ T cell activation and differentiation in Susac syndrome.

Details on this clonotype: The antigen it recognizes is unknown. Base qualities are not provided; no much larger clone lies one nucleotide away.

High-throughput TCR beta sequencing profiled peripheral blood CD8+ and CD4+ T cells from healthy donors, Susac syndrome patients and multiple sclerosis patients. Multiple sclerosis controls were treatment-naive patients with stable or active relapsing-remitting disease fulfilling revised McDonald criteria. Bulk CD8+ and CD4+ T cells were purified by magnetic negative isolation, while CD8+ TEMRA cells were enriched using FACS. Blood was collected in EDTA tubes and processed within 24 hours, with PBMCs isolated through density gradient centrifugation. PBMCs intended for TCR sequencing were frozen in liquid nitrogen and were later thawed in a 37 degrees C water bath. Purity of sorted or isolated CD4+, CD8+ and CD8+ TEMRA cells was at least 90%. Measured from the cysteine to the phenylalanine, the CDR3 is 16 residues long. Of the read, only the CDR3 DNA is kept; its 48 bases are in frame from base 1. Looking up the germline V gene (reference sequence) yields CDR1 PRHDT and CDR2 FYEKMQ. V sheds 5 bases and J sheds 0 bases, leaving 14 bases between their ends.

Paper-wide results and their limitations: The study acknowledged that relatively few individuals were included in the TCR sequencing and HLA analysis.

RNA was extracted using the RNeasy kit, and about 0.45 to 1 ug of the RNA was reverse transcribed with random hexamers. TCR beta CDR3 regions were amplified with the immunoSEQ multiplex PCR assay covering 54 Vbeta and 13 Jbeta segments. PCR amplification bias was corrected by using a synthetic template baseline for primer optimization and computational correction. From the authors' description of their analysis: Reads were annotated to V, D and J genes according to IMGT and were analyzed with immunoSEQ Analyzer, with only productive sequences retained. Clonality was calculated as one minus the Shannon entropy normalized by log2 of the number of productive unique sequences. For each patient and control, public and private clones were evaluated among the 100 most prevalent clones. A clone was defined as Susac-specific if it was absent from the healthy and MS cohorts, from some 1,100 published viral clones and from other ImmuneACCESS disease sequences. The public sequencing data were trimmed at Q25 with fastp and processed into clonotypes with MiXCR by TCRdb, which kept only in-frame beta chains. Identical CDR3 protein sequences are pooled into one entry, listed with their most common genes and DNA. What appears here as the V and J calls and clone size reflects TCRdb's work, not the paper's. This sample is represented by under 250,000 distinct CDR3 sequences; about 94% of them were singletons. The ten biggest clones cover around 0.072% of the sample.

The sequence links TRBV13 to TRBJ1-3; matching of 5 bases hints at TRBD1 as the D gene. The sample comprised CD4+ T cells from PBMCs. This clonotype was sampled from a human donor with multiple sclerosis. The DNA sequence is TGTGCCAGCAGCGCAACAGGATTTATCTCTGGAAACACCATATATTTT. This codes for CASSATGFISGNTIYF.